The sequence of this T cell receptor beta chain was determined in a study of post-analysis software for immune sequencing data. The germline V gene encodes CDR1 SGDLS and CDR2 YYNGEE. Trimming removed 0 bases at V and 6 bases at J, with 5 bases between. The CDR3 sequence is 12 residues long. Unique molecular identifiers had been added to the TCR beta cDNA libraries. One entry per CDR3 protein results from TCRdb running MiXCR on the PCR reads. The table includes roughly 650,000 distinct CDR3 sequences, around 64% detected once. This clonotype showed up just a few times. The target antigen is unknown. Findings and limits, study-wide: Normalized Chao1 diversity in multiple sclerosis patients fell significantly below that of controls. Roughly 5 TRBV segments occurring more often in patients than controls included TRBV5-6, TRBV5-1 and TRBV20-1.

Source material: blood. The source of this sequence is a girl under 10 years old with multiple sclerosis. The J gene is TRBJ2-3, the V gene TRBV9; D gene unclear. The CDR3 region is CASSVVGDTQYF. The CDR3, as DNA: TGTGCCAGCAGCGTAGTCGGGGATACGCAGTATTTT.